A selection of T cell receptor beta chains follows, all from one sample in a study of blood T cell repertoires in COVID-19. Generated by immunoSEQ multiplex PCR, the TCRdb table keeps only in-frame clones and is missing some. The table includes 45,000 or so clones, approximately 90% detected once. Sample: peripheral blood. These receptors originate from an elderly man with acute or convalescent COVID-19. Both conserved end residues are part of each CDR3. The D gene is left open where the match is weak. Only part of the rows carry a size: once, few, many, or a class if the clone is expanded.

TRBV3-1/TRBV3-2,-,TRBJ1-2,-,TGTGCCAGCAGCCCCCTTGCGGGGGGGGGCTACACCTTC,CASSPLAGGGYTF
TRBV2,-,TRBJ1-2,TRBD1,TGTGCCAGCAGTGCCCTCAGGGGGCTCTCTATTGGCTACACCTTC,CASSALRGLSIGYTF
TRBV28,few,TRBJ2-7,-,TGTGCCAGCAGTATCGGGGTCAGGGGTCCCTCCTACGAGCAGTACTTC,CASSIGVRGPSYEQYF
TRBV5-4,once,TRBJ1-1,-,TGTGCCAGCAACCCCTGGGGGCGCGAGACCACTGAAGCTTTCTTT,CASNPWGRETTEAFF
TRBV11-2,-,TRBJ1-5,TRBD1,TGTGCCAGCAGCGAGGACAGGGACCAGCCCCAGCATTTT,CASSEDRDQPQHF
TRBV27,once,TRBJ1-2,-,TGTGCCAGCAGCCGGACTGCGGGATATGGCTACACCTTC,CASSRTAGYGYTF
TRBV5-1,-,TRBJ1-4,-,TGCGCCAGCAGCTTGGAACAGTCTAATGAAAAACTGTTTTTT,CASSLEQSNEKLFF
TRBV10-3,-,TRBJ1-5,-,TGTGCCATCAGTGAAACAGGGCTTGGCAATCAGCCCCAGCATTTT,CAISETGLGNQPQHF
TRBV9,-,TRBJ1-4,TRBD1,TGTGCCAGCAGCGGGACAGGCGTTAATGAAAAACTGTTTTTT,CASSGTGVNEKLFF
TRBV24-1,-,TRBJ2-7,-,TGTGCCACCTGGATAACCAGGGGAAACTACGAGCAGTACTTC,CATWITRGNYEQYF
TRBV30,-,TRBJ1-1,-,TGTGCCGCGTCCCGGGGGGGACCCACTGAAGCTTTCTTT,CAASRGGPTEAFF
TRBV13,-,TRBJ2-7,-,TGTGCCAGCAGCCCGGACTGGACCTCCTACGAGCAGTACTTC,CASSPDWTSYEQYF
TRBV7-8,-,TRBJ2-7,TRBD2,TGTGCCTCGGGAGGGCAGGGGACCTACGAGCAGTACTTC,CASGGQGTYEQYF